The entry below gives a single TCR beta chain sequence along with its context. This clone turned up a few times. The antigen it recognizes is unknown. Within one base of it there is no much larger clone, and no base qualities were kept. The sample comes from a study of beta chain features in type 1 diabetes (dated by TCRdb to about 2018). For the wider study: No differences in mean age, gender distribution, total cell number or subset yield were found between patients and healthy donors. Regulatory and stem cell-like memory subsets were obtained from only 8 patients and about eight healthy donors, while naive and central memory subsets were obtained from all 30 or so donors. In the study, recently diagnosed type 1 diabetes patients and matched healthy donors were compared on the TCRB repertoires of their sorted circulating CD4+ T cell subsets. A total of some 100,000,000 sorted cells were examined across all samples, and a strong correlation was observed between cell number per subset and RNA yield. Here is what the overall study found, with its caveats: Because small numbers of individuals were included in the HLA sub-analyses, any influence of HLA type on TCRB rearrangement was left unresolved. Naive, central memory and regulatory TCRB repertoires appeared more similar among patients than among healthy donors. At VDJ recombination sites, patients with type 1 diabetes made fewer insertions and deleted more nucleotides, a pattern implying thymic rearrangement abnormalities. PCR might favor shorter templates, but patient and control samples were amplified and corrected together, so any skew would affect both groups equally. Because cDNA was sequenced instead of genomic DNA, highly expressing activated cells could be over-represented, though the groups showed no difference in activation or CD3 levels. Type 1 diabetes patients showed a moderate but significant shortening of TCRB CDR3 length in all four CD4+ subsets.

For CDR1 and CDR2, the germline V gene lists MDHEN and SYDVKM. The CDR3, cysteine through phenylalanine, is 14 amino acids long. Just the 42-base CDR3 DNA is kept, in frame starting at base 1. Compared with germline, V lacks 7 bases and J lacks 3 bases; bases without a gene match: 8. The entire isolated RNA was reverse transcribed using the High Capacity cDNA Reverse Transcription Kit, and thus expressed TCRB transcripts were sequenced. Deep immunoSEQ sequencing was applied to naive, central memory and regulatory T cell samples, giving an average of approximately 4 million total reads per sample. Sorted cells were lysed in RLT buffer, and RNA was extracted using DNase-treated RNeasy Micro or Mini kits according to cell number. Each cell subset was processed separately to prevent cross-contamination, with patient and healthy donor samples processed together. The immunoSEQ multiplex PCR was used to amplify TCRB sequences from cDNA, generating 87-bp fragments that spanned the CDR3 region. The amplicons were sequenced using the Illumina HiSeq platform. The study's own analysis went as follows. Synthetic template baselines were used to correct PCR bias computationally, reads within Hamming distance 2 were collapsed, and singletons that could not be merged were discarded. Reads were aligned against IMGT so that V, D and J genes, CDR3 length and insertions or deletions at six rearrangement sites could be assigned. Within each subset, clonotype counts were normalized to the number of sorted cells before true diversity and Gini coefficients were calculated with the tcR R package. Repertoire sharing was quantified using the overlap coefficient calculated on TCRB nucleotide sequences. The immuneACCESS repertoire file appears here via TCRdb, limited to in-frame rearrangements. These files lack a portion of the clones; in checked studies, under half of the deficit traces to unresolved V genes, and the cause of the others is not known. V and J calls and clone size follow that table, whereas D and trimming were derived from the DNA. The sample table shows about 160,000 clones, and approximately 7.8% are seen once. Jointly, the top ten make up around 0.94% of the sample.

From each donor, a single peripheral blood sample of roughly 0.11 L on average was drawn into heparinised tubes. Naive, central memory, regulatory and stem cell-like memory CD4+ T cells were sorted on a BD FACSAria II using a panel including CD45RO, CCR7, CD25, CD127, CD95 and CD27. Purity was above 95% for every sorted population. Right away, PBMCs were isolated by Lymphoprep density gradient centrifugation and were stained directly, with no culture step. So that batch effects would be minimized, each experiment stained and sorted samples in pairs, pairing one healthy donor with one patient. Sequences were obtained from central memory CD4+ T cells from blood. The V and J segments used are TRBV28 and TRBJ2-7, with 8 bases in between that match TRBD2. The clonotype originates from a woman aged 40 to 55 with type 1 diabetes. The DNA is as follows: TGTGCCAGCACCCCGGGGGGGATATTCTACGAGCAGTACTTC. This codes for CASTPGGIFYEQYF.